The 11 T cell receptor beta chains reported below all come from one sample, sequenced in a study of blood T cell repertoires in COVID-19. This table comes from immunoSEQ multiplex PCR, and its TCRdb copy is limited to in-frame clones, with some not included. The table lists some 64,000 clones, about three quarters of them singletons, with 4% to 5.5% in the top ten. Sequencing was done on a sample of peripheral blood. The origin of the receptors is a human donor in a cohort sampled during active COVID-19.

The chain employs TRBV6-5 and TRBJ1-2; D is ambiguous. Germline lookup yields CDR1 MNHEY and CDR2 SVGAGI. The CDR3 is 13 amino acids. V was cut by 2 bases and J by 4 bases, with 8 bases left in between. CDR3 loop: CASSYAGAYGYTF. DNA for the CDR3: TGTGCCAGCAGTTACGCAGGTGCCTATGGCTACACCTTC.

The table lists this clone with a few counts. This chain joins TRBV5-1 and TRBJ2-7; 8 bases are a match to TRBD1. Germline CDR1 SGHRS, CDR2 YFSETQ. This CDR3 has 14 amino acids. V shed 4 bases, J shed 6 bases, and the junction held 9 bases outside the gene matches. In DNA, the CDR3 is TGCGCCAGCAGCCCTACCAGGGGGCAGAGCGAGCAGTACTTC. Translating it yields CASSPTRGQSEQYF. The full variable domain, rest sourced from reference TRBV5-1 and TRBJ2-7, is KAGVTQTPRYLIKTRGQQVTLSCSPISGHRSVSWYQQTPGQGLQFLFEYFSETQRNKGNFPGRFSGRQFSNSRSEMNVSTLELGDSALYLCASSPTRGQSEQYFGPGTRLTVT.

This clone was detected a few times. The rearrangement joins TRBV7-3 to TRBJ2-5; tentatively, D is TRBD1 (6 bases). V lost 2 bases and J 5 bases, leaving 12 bases between the germline ends. The CDR3 runs 14 residues. The germline V gene has CDR1 SGHTA and CDR2 FQGTGA. The CDR3 DNA reads as TGTGCCAGCAGCTTATCAGGGGCTGGGGAGACCCAGTACTTC. Protein sequence: CASSLSGAGETQYF.

This clone was found a few times. V gene TRBV6-6 combines with J gene TRBJ2-7, with TRBD2 matching over 15 bases. J gave up 6 bases and V 5 bases, and 2 bases lay outside the gene matches. There are 14 residues in the CDR3. CDR1 is MNHNY and CDR2 is SVGAGI in the germline V gene (reference sequence). CDR3 bases: TGTGCCAGCAGTGGACTAGCGGGGGGGCGCGAGCAGTACTTC. This sequence encodes CASSGLAGGREQYF.

V is TRBV7-7 and J is TRBJ2-5; weak D call: TRBD1 (6 bases). This CDR3 is built from 14 residues. CDR1 and CDR2 (germline): SSHAT, FNYEAQ (reference sequence). Trimming pared 1 base from V and 3 bases from J, leaving 9 bases between. The CDR3 coding sequence is TGTGCCAGCAGCTTAGGGGGGCAAAAAGAGACCCAGTACTTC. Translated: CASSLGGQKETQYF.

V gene TRBV6-6 combines with J gene TRBJ2-1; 8 positions agree with TRBD2. This CDR3 contains 14 residues. V lost 5 bases, J lost 9 bases, and 9 bases stayed unmatched. Germline-derived CDR1 and CDR2 are MNHNY and SVGAGI (reference sequence). The CDR3 DNA is TGTGCCAGCAGTACCTCCTACGGGGGGGGTGAGCAGTTCTTC. Translation: CASSTSYGGGEQFF.

The J gene is TRBJ1-3, the V gene TRBV5-1; TRBD1 matches 7 bases. The CDR3 has 15 residues. After removal of 4 bases from V and 2 bases from J, the junction contained 6 bases not matched to a gene. Germline CDR1 reads SGHRS; CDR2 reads YFSETQ. Here the CDR3 reads CASSPAGTAGNTIYF. CDR3 sequence (DNA): TGCGCCAGCAGCCCCGCCGGGACAGCTGGAAACACCATATATTTT.

Concerning this clone: The identical CDR3 is also encoded by other nucleotide sequences in the sample. J is TRBJ2-7 and V is TRBV7-2; unclear D gene. Germline V gene lookup returns CDR1 SGHTA and CDR2 FQGNSA. Trimming took 1 base from V and 7 from J, leaving 5 bases between them. This CDR3 has 11 residues. The CDR3 nucleotides are TGTGCCAGCAGCTTAGGACAAGAGCAGTACTTC. Translated: CASSLGQEQYF.

This clone occurred a few times. V gene TRBV7-9 combines with J gene TRBJ1-4; weak D call: TRBD1 (5 bases). V lost 3 bases and J 4 bases, leaving 12 bases between the germline ends. The germline V gene has CDR1 SEHNR and CDR2 FQNEAQ (reference sequence). The CDR3 has 15 amino acids. The DNA of the CDR3 is TGTGCCAGCAGCTTCGAACCGGGACTTAATGAAAAACTGTTTTTT. It translates to CASSFEPGLNEKLFF.

The chain recombines TRBV3-1 (or the pseudogene TRBV3-2) with TRBJ1-1; D uncertain. Trimming stripped 2 bases from V and 7 bases from J, with 11 bases between. Germline values: CDR1 LGHDT, CDR2 YNNKEL (reference sequence). The CDR3 extends over 13 amino acids. As DNA, the CDR3 is TGTGCCAGCAGCCAACCCGCGGCGCATGAAGCTTTCTTT. This translates into CASSQPAAHEAFF.

This clone is categorized as medium-sized. This chain connects TRBV7-9 to TRBJ2-1; 11 bases align to TRBD2. This CDR3 has 16 amino acids. The V and J ends lost 3 bases and 5 bases, in that order; junction bases with no gene match: 6. From germline, CDR1 is SEHNR and CDR2 FQNEAQ (reference sequence). CDR3 sequence: CASSLALAGEDNEQFF. CDR3 nucleotides: TGTGCCAGCAGCTTGGCACTAGCGGGGGAGGACAATGAGCAGTTCTTC.